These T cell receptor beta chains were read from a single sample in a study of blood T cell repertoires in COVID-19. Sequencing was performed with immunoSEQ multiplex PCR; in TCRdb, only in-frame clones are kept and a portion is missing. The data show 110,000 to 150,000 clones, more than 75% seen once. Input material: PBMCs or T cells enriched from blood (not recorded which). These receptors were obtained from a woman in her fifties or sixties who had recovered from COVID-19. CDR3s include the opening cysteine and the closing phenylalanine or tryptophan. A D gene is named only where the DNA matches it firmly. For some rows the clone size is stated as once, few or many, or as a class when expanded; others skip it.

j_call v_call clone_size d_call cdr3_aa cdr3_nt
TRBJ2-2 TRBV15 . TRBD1 CATSTRDRVTGELFF TGTGCCACCAGCACTCGGGACAGGGTCACCGGGGAGCTGTTTTTT
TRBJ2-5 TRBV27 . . CASSPYPPETQYF TGTGCCAGCAGTCCCTACCCCCCGGAGACCCAGTACTTC
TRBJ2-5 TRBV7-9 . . CASKPTGLRETQYF TGTGCCAGCAAGCCCACAGGGCTCCGGGAGACCCAGTACTTC
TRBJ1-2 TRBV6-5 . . CASSRDRLANYGYTF TGTGCCAGCAGCCGCGACAGGCTAGCTAACTATGGCTACACCTTC
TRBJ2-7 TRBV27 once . CATQRQPTKFSSYEQYF TGTGCCACCCAAAGACAGCCAACTAAATTTAGCTCCTACGAGCAGTACTTC
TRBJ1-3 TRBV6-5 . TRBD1 CASNTGGAGHTIYF TGTGCCAGCAACACAGGGGGCGCGGGCCACACCATATATTTT
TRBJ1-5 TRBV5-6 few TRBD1 CASSLRIQGGQPQHF TGTGCCAGCAGCTTGAGAATACAGGGGGGTCAGCCCCAGCATTTT
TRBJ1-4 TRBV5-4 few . CASSLAGIRHEKLFF TGTGCCAGCAGCTTAGCCGGGATCAGACATGAAAAACTGTTTTTT
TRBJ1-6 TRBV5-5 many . CASSFLRGSYNSPLHF TGTGCCAGCAGCTTTCTGAGGGGGTCCTATAATTCACCCCTCCACTTT
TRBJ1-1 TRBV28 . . CASSLLAYTEAFF TGTGCCAGCAGTTTATTGGCATACACTGAAGCTTTCTTT
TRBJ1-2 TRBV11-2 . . CASSLSRGSSGSNYGYTF TGTGCCAGCAGCTTAAGTCGGGGGTCTAGTGGGTCTAACTATGGCTACACCTTC
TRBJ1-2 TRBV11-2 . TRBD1 CASSSQTGREGYTF TGTGCCAGCAGCTCCCAGACAGGGAGAGAGGGCTACACCTTC
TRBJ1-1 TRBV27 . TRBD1 CASSPGQGVEDTEAFF TGTGCCAGCAGTCCCGGACAGGGGGTTGAGGACACTGAAGCTTTCTTT
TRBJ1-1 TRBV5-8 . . CASSAGPNTEAFF TGTGCCAGCAGCGCGGGACCGAACACTGAAGCTTTCTTT
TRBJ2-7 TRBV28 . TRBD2 CASKAGGSRYEQYF TGTGCCAGCAAAGCGGGGGGAAGTAGATACGAGCAGTACTTC
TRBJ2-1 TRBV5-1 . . CASSLAVRNEQFF TGCGCCAGCAGCTTGGCGGTGAGGAATGAGCAGTTCTTC
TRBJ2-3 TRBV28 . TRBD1 CASSFRTGGHIDTQYF TGTGCCAGCAGTTTCCGGACAGGGGGTCATATAGATACGCAGTATTTT
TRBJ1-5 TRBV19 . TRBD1 CASSIGRDRAPGGNQPQHF TGTGCCAGTAGTATTGGAAGGGACAGGGCTCCTGGGGGCAATCAGCCCCAGCATTTT
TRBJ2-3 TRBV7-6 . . CASSSPGDTQYF TGTGCCAGCAGCTCCCCAGGAGATACGCAGTATTTT
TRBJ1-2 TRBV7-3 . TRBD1 CASSYDRGYGYTF TGTGCCAGCAGCTACGACAGGGGGTATGGCTACACCTTC
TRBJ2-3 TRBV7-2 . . CASSIFTDTQYF TGTGCCAGCAGCATATTCACAGATACGCAGTATTTT
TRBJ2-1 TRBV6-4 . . CASSDRRGPGNEQFF TGTGCCAGCAGTGACCGGCGGGGGCCTGGGAATGAGCAGTTCTTC
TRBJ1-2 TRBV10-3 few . CAISYKAGGQVYGYTF TGTGCCATCAGCTATAAGGCTGGCGGGCAAGTCTATGGCTACACCTTC
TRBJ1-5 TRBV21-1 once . CASSAPTHQYPSISNQPQHF TGTGCCAGCAGCGCCCCTACTCACCAATACCCATCCATAAGCAATCAGCCCCAGCATTTT
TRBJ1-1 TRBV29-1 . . CSAHRDTMTFTSNTEAFF TGCAGCGCGCACCGGGACACCATGACCTTTACTTCGAACACTGAAGCTTTCTTT
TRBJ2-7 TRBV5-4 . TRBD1 CASSSGQGEAYEQYF TGTGCCAGCAGCTCGGGACAGGGGGAGGCCTACGAGCAGTACTTC
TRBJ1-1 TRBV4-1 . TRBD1 CASSQAYRGRTEAFF TGCGCCAGCAGCCAGGCCTACAGGGGTAGGACTGAAGCTTTCTTT
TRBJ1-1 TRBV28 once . CASSDSSSLRTEAFF TGTGCCAGCAGTGATTCAAGTAGTCTTAGGACAGAAGCTTTCTTT
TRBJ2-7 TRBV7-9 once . CASSLVSGEQYF TGTGCCAGCAGCTTAGTGTCGGGGGAGCAGTACTTC
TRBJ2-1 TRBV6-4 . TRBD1 CASSENDRANEQFF TGTGCCAGCAGCGAAAACGACAGGGCCAATGAGCAGTTCTTC
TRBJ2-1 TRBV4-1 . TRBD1 CASRKQQGNNEQFF TGCGCCAGCCGCAAACAACAGGGGAACAATGAGCAGTTCTTC
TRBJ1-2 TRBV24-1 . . CATSDLQNYGYTF TGTGCCACCAGTGATTTGCAAAACTATGGCTACACCTTC
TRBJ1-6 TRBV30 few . CAWSAPGGEPNSPLHF TGTGCCTGGAGTGCCCCCGGGGGGGAACCTAATTCACCCCTCCACTTT
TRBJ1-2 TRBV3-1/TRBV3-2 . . CASSQETAYYGYTF TGTGCCAGCAGCCAAGAGACTGCCTACTATGGCTACACCTTC
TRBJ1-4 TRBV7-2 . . CASSPTGGARLGEKLFF TGTGCCAGCAGCCCGACAGGCGGCGCCAGGTTAGGCGAAAAACTGTTTTTT
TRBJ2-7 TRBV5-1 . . CASSRDIVGYEQYF TGCGCCAGCAGCAGGGACATTGTGGGATACGAGCAGTACTTC
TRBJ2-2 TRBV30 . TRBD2 CAWIPGRGRSGELFF TGTGCCTGGATCCCCGGGCGGGGGAGGAGCGGGGAGCTGTTTTTT
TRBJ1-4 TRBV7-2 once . CASSLDQHRDEKLFF TGTGCCAGCAGCTTAGACCAGCACCGGGATGAAAAACTGTTTTTT
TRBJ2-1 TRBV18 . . CASSPSEGWAYNEQFF TGTGCCAGCTCACCTTCGGAGGGGTGGGCCTACAATGAGCAGTTCTTC
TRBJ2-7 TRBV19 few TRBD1 CASSIRTGGSYEQYF TGTGCCAGTAGTATCCGGACAGGGGGATCCTACGAGCAGTACTTC
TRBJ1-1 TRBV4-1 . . CASSDRGMNTEAFF TGCGCCAGCAGCGACCGGGGGATGAACACTGAAGCTTTCTTT
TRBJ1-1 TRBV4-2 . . CASSQDRVAEAFF TGTGCCAGCAGCCAAGATCGAGTCGCTGAAGCTTTCTTT